The present entry profiles one T cell receptor (beta chain) with its context. The antigen is not known. This specimen belongs to a study of cytomegalovirus exposure and HLA in healthy donors. Findings and caveats of the study: The number of N-insertions in an Asian-associated ancestry cluster was reportedly below the roughly 660-donor mean in a later analysis.

It was with 60 Vbeta and 13 Jbeta primers that the PCR ran. Measured with immunoSEQ multiplex PCR; TCRdb has only the in-frame clones, and not every one. The sample shows fewer than 250,000 clones, 76% of them seen only once. With 5 bases removed from V and 1 base from J, the gap between germline ends came to 11 bases. Germline CDR1 is SQVTM and CDR2 is ANQGSEA. This CDR3 is 13 amino acids long. The clonotype was recovered from a young man in good health and CMV-seronegative. V and J are TRBV29-1 and TRBJ1-1; weak D call: TRBD1 (5 bases). The sample taken for sequencing was PBMCs. The CDR3: CSVSRVSNTEAFF. The CDR3 DNA is TGCAGCGTTTCCAGGGTATCGAACACTGAAGCTTTCTTT.